This TCR beta chain was recorded in a study of human T cells and chemical hapten exposure. MiXCR, run by TCRdb on the RACE reads, gives a single entry per CDR3 protein. The sample contains approximately 370,000 distinct CDR3 sequences, around 5.5% of which appear only once. This clonotype was counted at least ten times. The time point denotes: pre-sensitization, week 0. The treatment is: therapeutic diphenylcyclopropenone sensitization with weekly scalp DPC. The CDR3 has 13 residues. The junction had 12 bases not matched to a gene; V was cut back by 5 bases and J by 12 bases. The sample here was whole blood, taken in connection with sensitization to the hapten diphenylcyclopropenone (DPC). The chain combines TRBV12-3 or TRBV12-4 with TRBJ1-1; 7 bases match TRBD1. The TCR originated in a woman aged 18-30 years with alopecia areata. Some clones in this sample may be carry-over from other donors' samples. DNA for the CDR3: TGTGCCAGCAGTCCTGAGGGGGCGCGGCTGTCTTTCTTT. Its translation is CASSPEGARLSFF.